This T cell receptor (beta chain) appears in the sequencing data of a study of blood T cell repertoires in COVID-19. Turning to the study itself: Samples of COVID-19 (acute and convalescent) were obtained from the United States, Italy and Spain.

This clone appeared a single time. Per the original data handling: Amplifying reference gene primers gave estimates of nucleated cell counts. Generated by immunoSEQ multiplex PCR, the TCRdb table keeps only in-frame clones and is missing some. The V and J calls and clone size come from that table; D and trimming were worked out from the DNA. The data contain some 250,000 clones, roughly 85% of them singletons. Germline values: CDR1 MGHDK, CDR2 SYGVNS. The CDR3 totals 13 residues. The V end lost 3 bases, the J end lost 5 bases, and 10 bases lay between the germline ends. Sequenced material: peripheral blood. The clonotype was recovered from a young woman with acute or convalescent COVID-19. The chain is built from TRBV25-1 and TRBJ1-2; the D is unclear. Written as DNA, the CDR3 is TGTGCCAGCAGTGACCTACGGAGGTATGGCTACACCTTC. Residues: CASSDLRRYGYTF.